The text below deals with one T cell receptor beta chain. Its specific antigen is unknown. It has no much larger one-base neighbor in the sample; base qualities were not kept. TCRbeta CDR3 regions were amplified from genomic DNA using the immunoSEQ Assay, a bias-controlled multiplex PCR. The authors' pipeline ran thus. Nucleated cell counts per sample were estimated from amplification of reference gene primers within the assay. Sequence reads were collapsed and filtered to measure the absolute abundance of every unique TCRbeta CDR3 rearrangement. For each sample, productive Simpson clonality was calculated by taking the square root of Simpson's diversity index across productive rearrangements. What TCRdb holds here is the immuneACCESS table cut down to in-frame rearrangements. Part of the clones is not present; checked against another copy, under half of the missing clones reflect an unresolved V gene, and the others are unexplained. The DNA was the basis for D and trimming; V, J and clone size are from that table. The sample yields 350,000 or so clones; over 85% were counted once. 3.9% of the sample rests with the top ten.

The sample originates from a study of blood T cell repertoires in COVID-19 (dated by TCRdb to the early 2020s). Background for the entire study: The collaborator samples originated in the United States, Italy and Spain and spanned the acute and convalescent phases of COVID-19. Where HLA class I and class II types were available, the types were taken from metadata supplied by the sample provider, not from assay-based typing. The sample metadata nearly always contained a de-identified subject ID, COVID-19 status, age in years and sex. Deeply sampled blood TCRbeta repertoires from subjects exposed to, actively infected with, or recovered from COVID-19 were included in the dataset. The repertoires were made available in a free public database intended to serve as a resource for research on the immune response to SARS-CoV-2. Samples were obtained from the ongoing ImmuneRACE study (first 160 participants) and from 1,000 to 1,500 subjects provided by 6 global collaborators. The prospective study material was composed of cDNA or gDNA derived from T cells, B-cell-depleted T cells, or PBMCs.

At one collaborating source in Seattle, patients were enrolled during active infection and were followed longitudinally through the course of disease. Each collaborating institution followed its own protocols to collect whole blood in K2EDTA tubes. For TCRbeta analysis, collaborators shipped samples as frozen whole blood, isolated PBMCs, or DNA extracted from either of those sample types. General study outcomes and caveats: Clinical and demographic metadata were provided uncurated, with the amount varying by source and participant.

The clonotype originates from a woman aged 55-69 years with COVID-19, enrolled during active disease. Sequencing was done on a sample of peripheral blood.

The CDR3 region reads CASSRQAYEQYF. The DNA sequence reads TGTGCCAGCAGCAGACAGGCCTACGAGCAGTACTTC. The chain employs TRBV12-3 or TRBV12-4 and TRBJ2-7; TRBD1 is a possible D gene, resting on 6 matching bases. The V end loses 6 bases and the J end loses 2 bases, and a stretch of 8 bases separates them. CDR3 length: 12 amino acids, cysteine to phenylalanine. The only DNA kept is the CDR3, 36 bases in frame from the first base.